The next 13 T cell receptor beta chains were all read from a single sample in a study of cytomegalovirus exposure and HLA in healthy donors. Clones were read by immunoSEQ multiplex PCR, and TCRdb kept only the in-frame ones, dropping some. The repertoire holds 120,000 to 150,000 clones, with around nine tenths as singletons. The sample consisted of PBMCs. Receptors were obtained from a man aged 18 to 29 in good health and CMV-seropositive.

V gene TRBV10-3 combines with J gene TRBJ1-5, with a tentative D call TRBD1 (6 bases). The CDR3 is 17 amino acids. V lost 2 bases, J lost 4 bases, and 18 bases lay in between. Germline CDR1 and CDR2: ENHRY and SYGVKD. This chain's CDR3 is CAISEPRGTLGNQPQHF. The CDR3 DNA sequence: TGTGCCATCAGTGAGCCTAGGGGGACCCTGGGTAATCAGCCCCAGCATTTT.

This clone appeared a single time. The germline gene is not matched at one end of the junction; a read error may be the cause. The gene calls are TRBV6-5 and TRBJ1-1; D unclear. Germline CDR1 and CDR2: MNHEY and SVGAGI. This CDR3 has 12 residues. The CDR3 loop reads CASRRGSTEAFF. The CDR3 coding sequence is TGTGCGAGCAGACGAGGTAGCACTGAAGCTTTCTTT.

The table lists this clone with a few counts. The CDR3 DNA reads TGTGCCAGCAGCTACGGACAGGGAGCGTTCTTC. Encoded protein: CASSYGQGAFF. The chain carries TRBV7-9 and TRBJ2-1; TRBD1 aligns across 8 bases. The trim removed 4 bases at V and 15 bases at J, leaving 5 bases unmatched. This CDR3 is built from 11 residues. The germline CDR1 and CDR2 sequences are SEHNR and FQNEAQ (reference sequence).

This clone was seen a handful of times. The chain uses TRBV20-1 and TRBJ1-1; TRBD1 is a possible D gene (5 bases). Trimming took 8 bases from V and 1 from J, leaving 8 bases between them. There are 11 residues in the CDR3. From germline, CDR1 is DFQATT and CDR2 SNEGSKA (reference sequence). The CDR3 coding sequence is TGCAGTCAGGGCGAGAACACTGAAGCTTTCTTT. Translated: CSQGENTEAFF.

V usage is TRBV15 and J usage is TRBJ2-5, with 7 bases matching TRBD2. Germline assignment: CDR1 LNHNV and CDR2 YYDKDF (reference sequence). The CDR3 is made up of 19 amino acids. The V gene end was trimmed by 8 bases and the J gene end by 0 bases; junction bases not matched to a gene: 21. CDR3 nucleotides: TGTGCCACCGTCCCGAGTCGGGGAGGGCCCCTTCTGTACCAAGAGACCCAGTACTTC. Protein: CATVPSRGGPLLYQETQYF.

V usage is TRBV29-1 and J usage is TRBJ2-7; 9 bases map to TRBD1. This CDR3 comprises 13 residues. V shed 1 base and J 2 bases; nucleotides not matched to a gene: 0. Germline loops: CDR1 SQVTM, CDR2 ANQGSEA. CDR3 loop: CSVEGDRAYEQYF. CDR3 coding DNA: TGCAGCGTTGAAGGGGACAGGGCCTACGAGCAGTACTTC.

The chain uses TRBV10-2 and TRBJ1-5; 8 bases line up with TRBD1. Germline V gene lookup returns CDR1 WSHSY and CDR2 SAAADI. The CDR3 loop spans 13 amino acids. Trimming took 6 bases from V and 6 from J; bases not matched to a gene: 4. CDR3 in DNA: TGCGCCAGCAGCTTAGGACAGGGTCAGCCCCAGCATTTT. Its protein is CASSLGQGQPQHF.

This clone was picked up one time. Written as DNA, the CDR3 is TGTGCCAGCAGACTAGAGAATGCCAACGTCCTGACTTTC. It codes for CASRLENANVLTF. V usage is TRBV6-5 and J usage is TRBJ2-6; perhaps TRBD2 as D (5 bases). Germline CDR1 MNHEY, CDR2 SVGAGI. The germline V and J ends were trimmed by 6 bases and 7 bases, with 10 bases remaining between them. This CDR3 is 13 amino acids long.

This chain connects TRBV19 to TRBJ1-5, with TRBD1 matching 7 bases. Germline CDR1 reads LNHDA; CDR2 reads SQIVND (reference sequence). The CDR3 contains 14 residues. Trimming at V came to 9 bases and at J to 7 bases, leaving 12 bases not matched to a gene. Written as DNA, the CDR3 is TGTGCCAGCTCCGGGACAGATTCCTGGCAGCCCCAGCATTTT. Translating it yields CASSGTDSWQPQHF.

The chain carries TRBV5-4 and TRBJ2-5; 9 positions match TRBD1. The CDR3 runs 13 residues. CDR1 is SGHNT, CDR2 YYREEE, per germline (reference sequence). The V segment lost 8 bases and the J segment 5 bases; nucleotides outside the gene matches: 7. CDR3 residues: CASWTGDEETQYF. The DNA for the CDR3 is TGTGCCAGTTGGACAGGGGACGAGGAGACCCAGTACTTC. Full variable domain (remainder filled in from reference TRBV5-4 and TRBJ2-5): ETGVTQSPTHLIKTRGQQVTLRCSSQSGHNTVSWYQQALGQGPQFIFQYYREEENGRGNFPPRFSGLQFPNYSSELNVNALELDDSALYLCASWTGDEETQYFGPGTRLLVL.

V and J are TRBV7-8 and TRBJ2-2, with TRBD2 matching 10 bases. The V gene end was trimmed by 1 base and the J gene end by 7 bases; junction bases not matched to a gene: 15. The CDR3 is made up of 19 amino acids. The germline V gene has CDR1 SGHVS and CDR2 FQNEAQ. The CDR3 DNA reads as TGTGCCAGCAGCTTAGTTATATCCAGCGGGAGGGCCCGGGTCGGGGAGCTGTTTTTT. Its translation is CASSLVISSGRARVGELFF. Supplemented by reference TRBV7-8 and TRBJ2-2, the full variable domain reads GAGVSQSPRYKVAKRGQDVALRCDPISGHVSLFWYQQALGQGPEFLTYFQNEAQLDKSGLPSDRFFAERPEGSVSTLKIQRTQQEDSAVYLCASSLVISSGRARVGELFFGEGSRLTVL.

The chain couples TRBV9 to TRBJ2-1; 7 bases align to TRBD2. Germline CDR1 and CDR2: SGDLS and YYNGEE. The CDR3 covers 16 residues. Losses at the gene ends were 1 base for V and 7 bases for J; bases not matched to a gene: 11. This chain's CDR3 is CASSVMQGGPGNEQFF. The CDR3, as DNA: TGTGCCAGCAGCGTAATGCAGGGAGGGCCAGGGAATGAGCAGTTCTTC.

The V and J genes are TRBV6-1 and TRBJ1-5; no clear D. Trimming stripped 3 bases from V and 2 bases from J, with 5 bases between. CDR1 is MNHNS, CDR2 SASEGT, per germline. The CDR3 covers 13 residues. CDR3 sequence (DNA): TGTGCCAGCAGTGACTTCCGCAATCAGCCCCAGCATTTT. It is translated as CASSDFRNQPQHF.